The 4 T cell receptor beta chains below all came from one sample that was sequenced in a study of early T cells in non-severe SARS-CoV-2 infection. TCRdb re-analysed the 5' RACE reads in MiXCR, keeping a single row per CDR3 protein. The sample carries approximately 50,000 distinct CDR3 sequences, almost 9.5% recorded once. The sequenced sample was whole blood. These receptors were obtained from an adult who was a healthcare worker with PCR-confirmed SARS-CoV-2 infection or an uninfected control (not recorded which).

In its sample, this clonotype was seen many times. CDR3 bases: TGTGCCAGCTCACCACCCATTATTAGTCACACCGGGGAGCTGTTTTTT. The encoded protein is CASSPPIISHTGELFF. The chain employs TRBV18 and TRBJ2-2; D is ambiguous. This CDR3 contains 16 residues. Germline V gives CDR1 KGHSH, CDR2 LQKENI. Deletions cut 0 bases from V and 3 bases from J, with 11 bases between.

The V gene is TRBV7-6, the J gene TRBJ2-3, with TRBD2 matching over 12 bases. With 1 base clipped from V and 2 bases from J, the junction kept 1 base outside the gene matches. The CDR3 is 16 amino acids. Germline V lookup: CDR1 SGHVS, CDR2 FNYEAQ. The CDR3 nucleotides are TGTGCCAGCAGCTTAGGGACTAGCGGGACCACAGATACGCAGTATTTT. Amino acid sequence: CASSLGTSGTTDTQYF.

This chain links TRBV3-1 with TRBJ2-7; D not certain. The CDR3 length is 11 residues. The germline V and J ends were trimmed by 4 bases and 3 bases, with 4 bases remaining between them. CDR1 is LGHDT and CDR2 is YNNKEL in the germline V gene (reference sequence). The CDR3 loop is CASSRNYEQYF. The CDR3, as DNA: TGTGCCAGCAGCCGAAACTACGAGCAGTACTTC.

This clonotype came up many times. The rearrangement uses TRBV12-3 or TRBV12-4 and TRBJ2-1, with D possibly TRBD1 on 6 matching bases. Trimming left V 5 bases short and J 0 bases short, with 14 bases between. This CDR3 spans 16 amino acids. This CDR3 is CASSPTRQASYNEQFF. CDR3 bases: TGTGCCAGCAGTCCTACACGACAGGCCTCCTACAATGAGCAGTTCTTC.